These 32 T cell receptor beta chains were all obtained from the same sample, sequenced in a study of blood T cells in healthy people across ages. A sample-barcoded 5' primer and a J-beta primer mix were used in a second PCR of roughly 7 to 12 cycles. TCRdb redid the calling of the 5' RACE reads with MiXCR, one entry per CDR3 protein. The repertoire consists of around 620,000 distinct CDR3 sequences, with 25% to 30% occurring once and the leading ten covering approximately 17%. The sequencing input was blood. These receptors were collected from an older woman in good health.

This clonotype has only a few counts. The chain links TRBV5-1 to TRBJ2-1; 10 bases map to TRBD2. Germline CDR1 SGHRS, CDR2 YFSETQ. J gave up 5 bases and V 2 bases, and 10 bases lay outside the gene matches. The CDR3 loop spans 17 amino acids. The CDR3 loop is CASSLIALLAGNNEQFF. In DNA form, the CDR3 reads TGCGCCAGCAGCTTAATTGCCCTACTAGCGGGGAACAATGAGCAGTTCTTC.

This sequence joins TRBV2 and TRBJ2-1; D gene ambiguous. Germline values: CDR1 SNHLY, CDR2 FYNNEI. The ends were cut back, 4 bases at V and 6 bases at J, with 13 bases in the middle. There are 14 residues in the CDR3. The CDR3 region has the DNA TGTGCCAGCAGTGGTGACTTAAAGGCCAATGAGCAGTTCTTC. Its protein product is CASSGDLKANEQFF. The variable domain in full, completed from reference TRBV2 and TRBJ2-1, reads EPEVTQTPSHQVTQMGQEVILRCVPISNHLYFYWYRQILGQKVEFLVSFYNNEISEKSEIFDDQFSVERPDGSNFTLKIRSTKLEDSAMYFCASSGDLKANEQFFGPGTRLTVL.

This clonotype was recorded many times. This rearrangement joins TRBV18 to TRBJ1-4; TRBD1 matches 7 bases. The germline V gene has CDR1 KGHSH and CDR2 LQKENI. After removal of 6 bases from V and 4 bases from J, the junction contained 2 bases not matched to a gene. There are 13 residues in the CDR3. In nucleotides, the CDR3 is TGTGCCAGCTCCCGACAGGGTAATGAAAAACTGTTTTTT. This gives the protein CASSRQGNEKLFF.

This clonotype occurred a few times. V gene TRBV2 combines with J gene TRBJ1-4, with D possibly matching TRBD1 (6 bases). CDR1 is SNHLY and CDR2 is FYNNEI in the germline V gene. Trimming removed 8 bases at V and 8 bases at J, with 12 bases between. This CDR3 has 12 amino acids. CDR3: CASQMDREKLFF. The DNA of the CDR3 is TGTGCCAGCCAAATGGACAGAGAAAAACTGTTTTTT.

This chain uses TRBV6-6 with TRBJ2-5, with 10 bases aligning to TRBD1. The CDR3 length is 14 residues. The V gene's germline CDR1 is MNHNY and CDR2 SVGAGI (reference sequence). The V and J ends lost 7 bases and 5 bases, in that order; junction bases with no gene match: 7. Written as DNA, the CDR3 is TGTGCCAGCACGAGGGACAGGGGACGGGAGACCCAGTACTTC. Residues: CASTRDRGRETQYF.

V usage is TRBV7-9 and J usage is TRBJ2-5, with 11 positions matching TRBD2. CDR3 size: 16 residues. The J segment lost 0 bases and the V segment lost 4 bases, leaving 4 bases of the junction unmatched. In germline, CDR1 is SEHNR, CDR2 FQNEAQ (reference sequence). The CDR3 region has the DNA TGTGCCAGCAGCTCGAGGACTAGCGGGTACCAAGAGACCCAGTACTTC. Its translation: CASSSRTSGYQETQYF.

The sample holds a few counts of this clonotype. The rearrangement joins TRBV12-3 or TRBV12-4 to TRBJ2-3, with 12 positions matching TRBD2. The CDR3 is made up of 16 amino acids. V dropped 4 bases and J dropped 1; count of bases not matched to a gene: 3. The CDR3 coding sequence is TGTGCCAGCAGTTACCGACTAGCGGGGGGCACAGATACGCAGTATTTT. It translates to CASSYRLAGGTDTQYF.

The rearrangement joins TRBV7-9 to TRBJ1-1; possibly TRBD1 for D (5 bases). Germline V gives CDR1 SEHNR, CDR2 FQNEAQ (reference sequence). This CDR3 has 12 amino acids. V gave up 3 bases and J gave up 7 bases, with 9 bases separating them. CDR3 in DNA: TGTGCCAGCAGCTTCCCCGGGGGTGAAGCTTTCTTT. It translates to CASSFPGGEAFF.

The chain joins TRBV29-1 to TRBJ2-7, with 8 bases fitting TRBD1. The CDR3 contains 14 residues. The germline CDR1 and CDR2 sequences are SQVTM and ANQGSEA. V was pared by 5 bases and J by 4 bases, with 10 bases of the junction left unmatched. The DNA for the CDR3 is TGCAGCGTTCCAGGGGGCGCGGGGACGTACGAGCAGTACTTC. This sequence encodes CSVPGGAGTYEQYF.

This clonotype was recorded at least ten times. V usage is TRBV25-1 and J usage is TRBJ2-3; D call uncertain. Germline-derived CDR1 and CDR2 are MGHDK and SYGVNS. V shed 6 bases and J shed 5 bases, with 6 bases lying between them. This CDR3 is built from 11 residues. CDR3: CASSVRDTQYF. CDR3 sequence (DNA): TGTGCCAGCAGCGTGAGAGATACGCAGTATTTT.

This chain's CDR3 is CASSLDGVGGQFF. CDR3 DNA: TGCGCCAGCAGCTTGGACGGCGTTGGGGGGCAGTTCTTC. The chain joins TRBV5-1 to TRBJ2-5, with D perhaps being TRBD1 or TRBD2 (5 bases each). The J call may not be correct, given that the DNA end is closer to TRBJ2-1. Germline-derived CDR1 and CDR2 are SGHRS and YFSETQ. This CDR3 is built from 13 residues.

This clonotype was detected a few times. The chain recombines TRBV7-8 with TRBJ2-7; D might be TRBD1 (6 bases). This CDR3 spans 14 amino acids. The ends were cut back, 1 base at V and 2 bases at J, with 9 bases in the middle. The germline CDR1 and CDR2 sequences are SGHVS and FQNEAQ. CDR3 sequence: CASSLEAGAYEQYF. Written as DNA, the CDR3 is TGTGCCAGCAGCTTAGAGGCAGGGGCCTACGAGCAGTACTTC.

This clonotype occurred a few times. The chain uses TRBV7-2 and TRBJ2-1; 8 bases are shared with TRBD2. This CDR3 contains 15 residues. Germline values: CDR1 SGHTA, CDR2 FQGNSA. J lost 2 bases, V lost 5 bases, and 5 bases had no gene match. CDR3 in amino acids: CASSLWTSTYNEQFF. Written as DNA, the CDR3 is TGTGCCAGCAGCCTCTGGACTAGCACCTACAATGAGCAGTTCTTC. The complete variable domain, with remaining parts taken from reference TRBV7-2 and TRBJ2-1, reads GAGVSQSPSNKVTEKGKDVELRCDPISGHTALYWYRQSLGQGLEFLIYFQGNSAPDKSGLPSDRFSAERTGGSVSTLTIQRTQQEDSAVYLCASSLWTSTYNEQFFGPGTRLTVL.

This chain connects TRBV18 to TRBJ2-7; D unresolved. CDR3 length equals 15 residues. The V and J ends lost 2 bases and 4 bases respectively, with 15 bases between them. The germline V gene has CDR1 KGHSH and CDR2 LQKENI. CDR3 sequence reads: CASSPERTANYEQYF. Written as DNA, the CDR3 is TGTGCCAGCTCACCAGAGCGAACAGCGAATTACGAGCAGTACTTC.

This clonotype occurred many times. The chain is built from TRBV6-4 and TRBJ2-1; tentatively, D is TRBD1 (6 bases). Germline CDR1 is MRHNA and CDR2 is SNTAGT. The V end was cut by 9 bases, the J end by 7 bases, with 16 bases between. The CDR3 consists of 13 residues. CDR3 amino acids: CARGRQGPNEQFF. The DNA of the CDR3 is TGTGCCAGGGGTCGTCAGGGGCCAAATGAGCAGTTCTTC.

The genes are TRBV3-1 and TRBJ2-2; 11 bases agree with TRBD2. Germline V CDR1 and CDR2: LGHDT, YNNKEL (reference sequence). CDR3 length: 19 amino acids. V trimming: 0 bases; J trimming: 0 bases; junction bases outside the gene matches: 6. The CDR3 region has the DNA TGTGCCAGCAGCCAAGAGGTAGGACTAGCGGGTGCGAACACCGGGGAGCTGTTTTTT. Translating it yields CASSQEVGLAGANTGELFF. The full variable domain, completed using reference TRBV3-1 and TRBJ2-2, is DTAVSQTPKYLVTQMGNDKSIKCEQNLGHDTMYWYKQDSKKFLKIMFSYNNKELIINETVPNRFSPKSPDKAHLNLHINSLELGDSAVYFCASSQEVGLAGANTGELFFGEGSRLTVL.

The genes are TRBV30 and TRBJ1-1; D is unresolved. The ends were cut back, 8 bases at V and 1 base at J, with 17 bases in the middle. Germline CDR1 is GTSNPN and CDR2 is SVGIG (reference sequence). CDR3 length: 14 residues. CDR3 nucleotides: TGTGCCACTGGAGGCCAGCACGCGAACACTGAAGCTTTCTTT. This sequence encodes CATGGQHANTEAFF. Full variable domain (rest looked up from reference TRBV30 and TRBJ1-1): SQTIHQWPATLVQPVGSPLSLECTVEGTSNPNLYWYRQAAGRGLQLLFYSVGIGQISSEVPQNLSASRPQDRQFILSSKKLLLSDSGFYLCATGGQHANTEAFFGQGTRLTVV.

The chain uses TRBV7-9 and TRBJ1-3; possible D gene TRBD1, 5 bases. The CDR3 totals 16 residues. V lost 0 bases and J lost 2, with 11 bases in between. Germline CDR1 reads SEHNR; CDR2 reads FQNEAQ (reference sequence). CDR3 nucleotide sequence: TGTGCCAGCAGCTTAGCCGGGACCCTTACTGGAAACACCATATATTTT. This encodes CASSLAGTLTGNTIYF.

CDR3 coding DNA: TGTGCCAGCATGGAGAGGGACACCATATATTTT. The encoded protein is CASMERDTIYF. V and J are TRBV27 and TRBJ1-3; D ambiguous. V lost 7 bases to trimming and J lost 8 bases, with 9 bases between them. Germline CDR1 and CDR2: MNHEY and SMNVEV (reference sequence). This CDR3 is built from 11 residues.

The J gene is TRBJ2-5, the V gene TRBV7-3; tentatively, D is TRBD2 (6 bases). V lost 1 base, J lost 5 bases, and 11 bases lay in between. The germline V gene encodes CDR1 SGHTA and CDR2 FQGTGA. This CDR3 spans 14 amino acids. In DNA form, the CDR3 reads TGTGCCAGCAGCTTAAACCCAGGGAGGGAGACCCAGTACTTC. It is translated as CASSLNPGRETQYF.

The chain links TRBV27 to TRBJ1-4; the D is unclear. CDR3 size: 13 residues. With 8 bases removed from V and 7 bases from J, the gap between germline ends came to 14 bases. CDR1 and CDR2 (germline): MNHEY, SMNVEV (reference sequence). Here the CDR3 DNA reads TGTGCCAGCTCCGGGTTTATGGGTGAAAAACTGTTTTTT. It encodes CASSGFMGEKLFF.

The chain couples TRBV20-1 to TRBJ2-1; TRBD2 matches at 9 bases. V lost 0 bases to trimming and J lost 5 bases; unmatched junction nucleotides: 8. Per germline, CDR1 DFQATT and CDR2 SNEGSKA (reference sequence). The CDR3 contains 16 residues. The CDR3 protein is CSARDRGLALNNEQFF. CDR3 bases: TGCAGTGCTAGAGATCGGGGACTAGCTCTGAACAATGAGCAGTTCTTC.

There are a few counts of this clonotype. The J gene is TRBJ2-5, the V gene TRBV5-1; 8 nucleotides match TRBD1. The DNA end is more similar to TRBJ2-7, so the J call may be wrong. The CDR3 has 14 amino acids. Germline V CDR1 and CDR2: SGHRS, YFSETQ. CDR3 DNA sequence: TGCGCCAGCAGACCCGGGGACAGGACCTACGAGCAGTACTTC. This sequence encodes CASRPGDRTYEQYF.

The rearrangement links TRBV15 to TRBJ1-2; 7 bases are a match to TRBD1. CDR1 LNHNV and CDR2 YYDKDF come from the germline V gene (reference sequence). V dropped 1 base and J dropped 0; count of bases not matched to a gene: 5. This CDR3 comprises 16 residues. The CDR3 nucleotides read TGTGCCACCAGCAGAGCCGGGACAGCAACTAACTATGGCTACACCTTC. It yields the protein CATSRAGTATNYGYTF. Combining the CDR3 with reference TRBV15 and TRBJ1-2 gives the whole variable domain DAMVIQNPRYQVTQFGKPVTLSCSQTLNHNVMYWYQQKSSQAPKLLFHYYDKDFNNEADTPDNFQSRRPNTSFCFLDIRSPGLGDTAMYLCATSRAGTATNYGYTFGSGTRLTVV.

The J gene is TRBJ1-6, the V gene TRBV7-8; perhaps TRBD1 as D (5 bases). Germline lookup yields CDR1 SGHVS and CDR2 FQNEAQ. V was trimmed by 2 bases and J by 0 bases, leaving 11 bases between them. The CDR3 runs 17 residues. The CDR3 DNA sequence: TGTGCCAGCAGCTTACGGGGGATCAGCTCCTATAATTCACCCCTCCACTTT. Amino acid sequence: CASSLRGISSYNSPLHF.

This clonotype was picked up many times. The V gene is TRBV30, the J gene TRBJ1-2; no definite D call. The V end was cut by 5 bases, the J end by 5 bases, with 9 bases between. Germline V CDR1 and CDR2: GTSNPN, SVGIG (reference sequence). The CDR3 has 11 residues. The CDR3 nucleotides are TGTGCCTGGCAGGCGGTATATGGCTACACCTTC. This encodes CAWQAVYGYTF.

The chain links TRBV7-2 to TRBJ2-4; 7 bases agree with TRBD1. Germline CDR1 SGHTA, CDR2 FQGNSA. Losses at the gene ends were 4 bases for V and 4 bases for J; bases not matched to a gene: 7. The CDR3 totals 15 residues. For the CDR3, the DNA is TGTGCCAGCAGCTCAGGAACGGACAGGAAAAACATTCAGTACTTC. This encodes CASSSGTDRKNIQYF. The whole variable domain, filled in from reference TRBV7-2 and TRBJ2-4, reads GAGVSQSPSNKVTEKGKDVELRCDPISGHTALYWYRQSLGQGLEFLIYFQGNSAPDKSGLPSDRFSAERTGGSVSTLTIQRTQQEDSAVYLCASSSGTDRKNIQYFGAGTRLSVL.

This clonotype occurred a few times. The V gene is TRBV5-1, the J gene TRBJ2-7, with 10 bases aligning to TRBD1. The V segment lost 0 bases and the J segment 4 bases; nucleotides outside the gene matches: 4. The length of the CDR3 is 15 residues. Germline V gene data show CDR1 as SGHRS and CDR2 as YFSETQ. In nucleotides, the CDR3 is TGCGCCAGCAGCTTGGCCTTGGGACAGGGGTACGAGCAGTACTTC. Residues: CASSLALGQGYEQYF.

The chain combines TRBV7-2 with TRBJ2-3; 10 bases fit TRBD2. This CDR3 is 18 amino acids long. The J segment lost 2 bases and the V segment lost 2 bases, leaving 10 bases of the junction unmatched. Germline V gene lookup returns CDR1 SGHTA and CDR2 FQGNSA. The CDR3 region has the DNA TGTGCCAGCAGCTTAAATAGCGGGGGGTGGGGACTCACAGATACGCAGTATTTT. Translated: CASSLNSGGWGLTDTQYF. Together with reference TRBV7-2 and TRBJ2-3, the CDR3 gives the full variable domain: GAGVSQSPSNKVTEKGKDVELRCDPISGHTALYWYRQSLGQGLEFLIYFQGNSAPDKSGLPSDRFSAERTGGSVSTLTIQRTQQEDSAVYLCASSLNSGGWGLTDTQYFGPGTRLTVL.

This clonotype was seen more than once but under ten times. One end of the junction varies from germline; a read error may be responsible. This sequence joins TRBV10-3 and TRBJ2-5; tentative D call: TRBD2 (6 bases). The CDR3 contains 12 residues. CDR1 ENHRY and CDR2 SYGVKD come from the germline V gene. CDR3 amino acids: CGGTAKQETQHF. CDR3 sequence (DNA): TGTGGCGGGACGGCAAAACAAGAGACCCAGCACTTC.

This clonotype was seen only a few times. The chain is built from TRBV5-1 and TRBJ1-1; D gene ambiguous. This CDR3 comprises 12 residues. With 4 bases removed from V and 8 bases from J, the gap between germline ends came to 12 bases. Germline assignment: CDR1 SGHRS and CDR2 YFSETQ. CDR3 residues: CASSQDPGEAFF. In nucleotides, the CDR3 is TGCGCCAGCAGCCAGGACCCTGGGGAAGCTTTCTTT.

This clonotype has more than one count but fewer than ten. The chain is built from TRBV28 and TRBJ1-3, with D uncertain. V was trimmed by 6 bases and J by 4 bases, leaving 28 bases between them. The CDR3 has 19 amino acids. CDR1 MDHEN and CDR2 SYDVKM come from the germline V gene. CDR3 bases: TGTGCCAGCAGAGCCGGGATTGCCTTTTTAGTGTCATCAGGAAACACCATATATTTT. It codes for CASRAGIAFLVSSGNTIYF.